This T cell receptor (beta chain) is from a study of cytomegalovirus exposure and HLA in healthy donors. General study points: HLA restriction was apparent for most CMV-associated TCR beta chains in a later analysis.

In regard to this clone: Its antigen is not known.

Primers for the PCR totalled 60 Vbeta and 13 Jbeta. Sequencing used immunoSEQ multiplex PCR; TCRdb keeps in-frame clones, though not all of them. Of 150,000 to 200,000 clones listed, 65% to 85% are singletons. CDR3 size: 18 residues. Germline-derived CDR1 and CDR2 are GTSNPN and SVGIG (reference sequence). Trimming removed 0 bases at V and 0 bases at J, with 18 bases between. The chain combines TRBV30 with TRBJ2-1; D not resolved. The sequencing input was PBMCs. The source is a woman in her 50s in good health and CMV-seropositive. The CDR3 here is CAWSVTCAGQSSYNEQFF. The CDR3 nucleotides are TGTGCCTGGAGTGTAACGTGTGCAGGCCAAAGCTCCTACAATGAGCAGTTCTTC.